A selection of T cell receptor beta chains follows, all from one sample in a study of response to subunit inactivated influenza vaccine. MiXCR, applied by TCRdb to the RT-PCR reads, yields one record per CDR3 protein. Of about 700,000 distinct CDR3 sequences in the sample, around 13% were seen once. The input for sequencing was PBMCs from blood, taken 14 days before vaccination. Receptor source: a man between 45 and 60 years old who received an inactivated influenza vaccine. The CDR3 runs from the conserved cysteine through the conserved F or W. D genes are given only for firm matches. The listing skips clone size in some rows; elsewhere it reads once, few, many or a size class.

clone size	V gene	D gene	J gene	CDR3 protein	CDR3 DNA
few	TRBV29-1	.	TRBJ1-1	CSVEDQLNTEAFF	TGCAGCGTTGAAGATCAGCTGAACACTGAAGCTTTCTTT
.	TRBV6-5	.	TRBJ2-3	CASSYSRSTSTYTQYF	TGTGCCAGCAGTTACTCTAGGAGTACTAGCACATATACGCAGTATTTT
few	TRBV20-1	.	TRBJ1-1	CSATDVPEAFF	TGCAGTGCCACGGACGTCCCTGAAGCTTTCTTT
few	TRBV5-1	.	TRBJ2-5	CASSLGVSEAQYF	TGCGCCAGCAGCTTGGGAGTCAGCGAGGCCCAGTACTTC
.	TRBV5-1	TRBD2	TRBJ2-3	CASSMWTSGGNTDTQYF	TGCGCCAGCAGCATGTGGACTAGCGGGGGGAACACAGATACGCAGTATTTT
.	TRBV10-3	.	TRBJ2-5	CAISGQRAPETQYF	TGTGCCATCAGCGGGCAACGTGCCCCAGAGACCCAGTACTTC
.	TRBV4-1	TRBD2	TRBJ2-1	CASSQVGTSGKEQFF	TGCGCCAGCAGCCAAGTTGGGACTAGCGGGAAGGAGCAGTTCTTC
few	TRBV10-3	.	TRBJ2-4	CAISERGRDRNIQYF	TGTGCCATCAGTGAGAGGGGCCGAGACAGAAACATTCAGTACTTC
.	TRBV20-1	.	TRBJ1-1	CSAGTDFTEAFF	TGCAGTGCAGGGACTGACTTCACTGAAGCTTTCTTT
.	TRBV27	TRBD2	TRBJ2-3	CASSLGTSGGAGTDTQYF	TGTGCCAGCAGTTTGGGGACTAGCGGGGGGGCCGGCACAGATACGCAGTATTTT
.	TRBV12-3/TRBV12-4	TRBD2	TRBJ2-3	CASSPGLAGPSTDTQYF	TGTGCCAGCAGTCCTGGACTAGCGGGGCCTAGCACAGATACGCAGTATTTT
.	TRBV5-8	.	TRBJ2-7	CASSPVRRGRYEQYF	TGTGCCAGCAGCCCGGTGCGGCGGGGGCGATACGAGCAGTACTTC
.	TRBV19	TRBD2	TRBJ2-1	CASIDLAGANEQFF	TGTGCCAGTATTGACCTAGCGGGAGCAAATGAGCAGTTCTTC
few	TRBV15	.	TRBJ1-2	CATSSRGGDYGYTF	TGTGCCACCAGCAGCAGGGGAGGGGACTATGGCTACACCTTC
.	TRBV7-2	TRBD2	TRBJ2-1	CASSSQREGQFF	TGTGCCAGCAGCTCTCAGCGGGAGGGTCAGTTCTTC
once	TRBV5-8	.	TRBJ2-7	CASSPAGKPYEQYF	TGTGCCAGCAGCCCAGCGGGTAAACCCTACGAGCAGTACTTC
few	TRBV12-3/TRBV12-4	.	TRBJ2-3	CASSLMVAVSDTQYF	TGTGCCAGCAGTTTAATGGTGGCAGTCTCCGATACGCAGTATTTT
few	TRBV15	TRBD2	TRBJ2-1	CATSSSGRANEQFF	TGTGCCACCAGCAGTAGCGGGAGGGCAAATGAGCAGTTCTTC
few	TRBV24-1	.	TRBJ2-2	CATSAADRYTGELFF	TGTGCCACCAGTGCCGCAGACAGGTACACCGGGGAGCTGTTTTTT
few	TRBV6-1	TRBD2	TRBJ2-1	CASREAGGLYEQFF	TGTGCCAGCAGGGAAGCGGGAGGGCTATATGAGCAGTTCTTC
.	TRBV27	TRBD1	TRBJ2-4	CASSPIAGQGFTKNIQYF	TGTGCCAGCAGTCCCATCGCGGGACAGGGGTTCACCAAAAACATTCAGTACTTC
many	TRBV5-8	.	TRBJ2-1	CASSLSRVHEQFF	TGTGCCAGCAGCTTGTCCAGGGTCCATGAGCAGTTCTTC
few	TRBV6-1	TRBD1	TRBJ1-1	CASKRQGVGNTEAFF	TGTGCCAGCAAAAGACAGGGGGTCGGGAACACTGAAGCTTTCTTT
few	TRBV25-1	.	TRBJ2-7	CASSELGSPDEQYF	TGTGCCAGCAGTGAATTGGGATCCCCTGACGAGCAGTACTTC
few	TRBV12-3/TRBV12-4	TRBD2	TRBJ2-3	CASSTRLAGSVDTQYF	TGTGCCAGCAGTACCAGACTAGCGGGGAGTGTAGATACGCAGTATTTT
.	TRBV5-1	TRBD1	TRBJ2-7	CASRPGQGPEQYF	TGCGCCAGCCGCCCCGGACAGGGGCCCGAGCAGTACTTC
.	TRBV7-2	TRBD1	TRBJ2-7	CASSSSPGQAIEQYF	TGTGCCAGCAGTTCATCTCCGGGACAGGCTATCGAGCAGTACTTC
many	TRBV20-1	.	TRBJ2-7	CSATRMPYEQYF	TGCAGTGCAACGAGGATGCCCTACGAGCAGTACTTC
.	TRBV5-5	TRBD1	TRBJ1-1	CASSFQGQVNTEAFF	TGTGCCAGCAGCTTTCAGGGACAGGTGAACACTGAAGCTTTCTTT
few	TRBV24-1	TRBD1	TRBJ1-5	CATSDAGTGFQPQHF	TGTGCCACCAGTGATGCCGGGACAGGGTTTCAGCCCCAGCATTTT
few	TRBV3-1	.	TRBJ1-6	CASSPRRASPLHF	TGTGCCAGCAGCCCGAGGAGGGCCTCACCCCTCCACTTT
few	TRBV18	.	TRBJ2-3	CASSPAPGTDTQYF	TGTGCCAGCTCACCCGCCCCCGGCACAGATACGCAGTATTTT
few	TRBV2	.	TRBJ2-4	CASSEDPFRDNIQYF	TGTGCCAGCAGTGAAGACCCATTCAGGGATAACATTCAGTACTTC
few	TRBV12-3/TRBV12-4	.	TRBJ1-1	CASSLPTRGAFF	TGTGCCAGCAGTTTGCCAACGAGGGGAGCTTTCTTT
few	TRBV7-8	.	TRBJ1-3	CASSLLEGNTIYF	TGTGCCAGCAGCTTACTAGAGGGAAACACCATATATTTT
.	TRBV11-1	TRBD1	TRBJ2-1	CASSSRQGSIRVQFF	TGTGCCAGCAGCTCGAGACAGGGTTCTATAAGAGTGCAGTTCTTC
.	TRBV11-2	.	TRBJ2-7	CASSFDSTHYEQYF	TGTGCCAGCAGCTTCGACAGTACCCACTACGAGCAGTACTTC
many	TRBV20-1	TRBD2	TRBJ2-3	CSATIRGGGGDTQYF	TGCAGTGCTACAATACGAGGCGGGGGAGGAGATACGCAGTATTTT
few	TRBV19	.	TRBJ1-2	CASSIRRYGYTF	TGTGCCAGTAGTATCCGACGGTATGGCTACACCTTC
few	TRBV12-3/TRBV12-4	TRBD1	TRBJ1-4	CASSIRSQGATNEKLFF	TGTGCCAGCAGTATAAGAAGTCAGGGGGCAACTAATGAAAAACTGTTTTTT
many	TRBV6-1	.	TRBJ2-2	CASSQGTALTGELFF	TGTGCCAGCAGCCAAGGGACTGCCCTCACCGGGGAGCTGTTTTTT
.	TRBV28	TRBD2	TRBJ2-1	CASSGLAGFNEQFF	TGTGCCAGCAGCGGACTAGCGGGGTTCAATGAGCAGTTCTTC
.	TRBV3-1	.	TRBJ1-6	CASSPYPGGNSPLHF	TGTGCCAGCAGTCCCTACCCGGGGGGGAATTCACCCCTCCACTTT
many	TRBV4-3	.	TRBJ2-3	CASSQDWGSTDTQYF	TGCGCCAGCAGCCAAGACTGGGGGAGCACAGATACGCAGTATTTT
.	TRBV5-6	.	TRBJ1-1	CASSTPSRVNTEAFF	TGTGCCAGCAGCACACCGTCCAGAGTGAACACTGAAGCTTTCTTT
many	TRBV3-1	TRBD2	TRBJ2-1	CASSPSTGGNEQFF	TGTGCCAGCAGCCCCTCGACGGGGGGTAATGAGCAGTTCTTC
.	TRBV12-3/TRBV12-4	.	TRBJ1-3	CASCLNGGGSGNTIYF	TGTGCCAGTTGTTTGAACGGAGGGGGATCTGGAAACACCATATATTTT
few	TRBV5-1	.	TRBJ1-2	CASSLGRHPKANYGYTF	TGCGCCAGCAGCTTGGGAAGACACCCGAAAGCTAACTATGGCTACACCTTC
.	TRBV6-1	TRBD2	TRBJ2-7	CASSNLGTSTLTYEQYF	TGTGCCAGCAGCAACCTCGGGACTAGCACTCTTACCTACGAGCAGTACTTC
few	TRBV6-2/TRBV6-3	TRBD2	TRBJ2-1	CASSYSSSGATYNEQFF	TGTGCCAGCAGTTACTCGAGTAGCGGGGCCACCTACAATGAGCAGTTCTTC
.	TRBV7-9	TRBD2	TRBJ2-5	CASSLGLTSGIETQYF	TGTGCCAGCAGCTTAGGCTTGACTAGCGGAATTGAGACCCAGTACTTC
few	TRBV5-1	TRBD2	TRBJ2-5	CASSWLAEETQYF	TGCGCCAGCAGCTGGCTAGCGGAAGAGACCCAGTACTTC
few	TRBV7-2	.	TRBJ2-7	CASSFSLRDEQYF	TGTGCCAGCAGCTTCTCTCTGCGGGACGAGCAGTACTTC
.	TRBV5-1	.	TRBJ2-1	CASSLVQGVYNEQFF	TGCGCCAGCAGCTTGGTTCAGGGCGTGTACAATGAGCAGTTCTTC
few	TRBV11-1	TRBD1	TRBJ2-2	CASSAIIGGQGGTGELFF	TGTGCCAGCAGCGCCATCATCGGGGGACAGGGGGGCACCGGGGAGCTGTTTTTT
few	TRBV5-5	.	TRBJ1-4	CASSLLVGTPNEKLFF	TGTGCCAGCAGCCTCTTAGTCGGGACACCGAATGAAAAACTGTTTTTT
few	TRBV25-1	.	TRBJ1-5	CASSETGRHQPQHF	TGTGCCAGCAGTGAAACAGGGAGACATCAGCCCCAGCATTTT
.	TRBV12-3/TRBV12-4	.	TRBJ1-1	CASRIPQGPEAFF	TGTGCCAGCAGAATCCCTCAGGGGCCTGAAGCTTTCTTT
medium-sized	TRBV27	TRBD1	TRBJ2-7	CASGQRDRAYEQYF	TGTGCCAGCGGCCAACGGGACAGAGCCTACGAGCAGTACTTC
few	TRBV4-3	.	TRBJ2-1	CASSQDRRYNEQFF	TGCGCCAGCAGCCAAGATCGCAGGTACAATGAGCAGTTCTTC